These 6 T cell receptor beta chains were sequenced from one sample in a study of T cell changes during pregnancy in multiple sclerosis. The assay was immunoSEQ multiplex PCR, and TCRdb's table has in-frame clones only and misses some. The sample holds under 85,000 clones; approximately 89% are singletons and the top ten take roughly 1.4%. The input for sequencing was peripheral blood, taken in the third trimester of pregnancy. These receptors originate from a female donor in good health, enrolled as a control in a pregnancy study.

The chain employs TRBV7-9 and TRBJ2-1, with a possible D match to TRBD1 (6 bases). Germline V CDR1 and CDR2: SEHNR, FQNEAQ (reference sequence). The CDR3 has 16 residues. V was shortened by 5 bases and J by 9 bases, with 23 bases between the two germline ends. The chain's CDR3 is CASSPRQGRLVTEQFF. The CDR3, as DNA: TGTGCCAGCAGCCCCCGGCAGGGGCGCTTGGTCACTGAGCAGTTCTTC.

The J gene is TRBJ2-1, the V gene TRBV19, with a tentative D call TRBD2 (5 bases). V shed 3 bases and J shed 6 bases, with 18 bases lying between them. This CDR3 is 16 amino acids long. Germline CDR1 is LNHDA and CDR2 is SQIVND (reference sequence). CDR3 sequence reads: CASSIGVTLMSNEQFF. CDR3 sequence (DNA): TGTGCCAGTAGTATCGGGGTAACACTGATGAGCAATGAGCAGTTCTTC.

This chain links TRBV6-1 with TRBJ2-4; TRBD1 matches 7 bases. The CDR3 contains 15 residues. J lost 3 bases, V lost 6 bases, and 8 bases had no gene match. The germline CDR1 and CDR2 sequences are MNHNS and SASEGT. In DNA form, the CDR3 reads TGTGCCAGCAGCCTACCGGGACAGAACAAAAACATTCAGTACTTC. Its protein is CASSLPGQNKNIQYF.

DNA for the CDR3: TGTGCCTGGAGTGGGACAGGGGGTTTTGGAAACACCATATATTTT. Translation gives CAWSGTGGFGNTIYF. J is TRBJ1-3 and V is TRBV30; 10 bases fit TRBD1. The J segment lost 3 bases and the V segment lost 1 base, leaving 3 bases of the junction unmatched. CDR3 length: 15 amino acids. The germline gives CDR1 GTSNPN, CDR2 SVGIG (reference sequence). Full variable domain (remainder filled in from reference TRBV30 and TRBJ1-3): SQTIHQWPATLVQPVGSPLSLECTVEGTSNPNLYWYRQAAGRGLQLLFYSVGIGQISSEVPQNLSASRPQDRQFILSSKKLLLSDSGFYLCAWSGTGGFGNTIYFGEGSWLTVV.

The chain is built from TRBV7-8 and TRBJ1-5; no reliable D call. V lost 2 bases to trimming and J lost 4 bases, with 6 bases between them. The V gene's germline CDR1 is SGHVS and CDR2 FQNEAQ. CDR3 length: 13 amino acids. This chain's CDR3 is CASSLSVNQPQHF. In DNA, the CDR3 is TGTGCCAGCAGCTTATCTGTAAATCAGCCCCAGCATTTT.

This clone has just one count. The chain carries TRBV6-1 and TRBJ2-6, with 8 positions matching TRBD2. The CDR3 has 15 amino acids. V was clipped by 7 bases and J by 4 bases; unmatched bases: 6. Germline values: CDR1 MNHNS, CDR2 SASEGT. CDR3 residues: CASTPRGGGANVLTF. CDR3 in DNA: TGTGCCAGCACTCCTCGGGGGGGCGGGGCCAACGTCCTGACTTTC.